The subject of this entry is one T cell receptor beta chain. The antigen is undetermined. This sample was taken from a study of graft-versus-host responses after intestinal transplantation. Overall study results and limits: GvH clones were found in recipient marrow; some appeared first in ileum or blood.

TCRdb's table, derived via immunoSEQ multiplex PCR, lists solely in-frame clones and lacks some. The sample includes around 100,000 clones, about 90% of them seen just once. Sequenced here: unstimulated CD4+ T cells sorted from spleen or lymph node cells, sampled before transplant. The origin of this receptor is a human donor who was the organ donor for an intestinal transplant.

CDR3 bases: TGCGCCAGCCAAACTAGCTCCGAGAACTACAATGAGCAGTTCTTC. Translated, it gives CASQTSSENYNEQFF. V and J are TRBV5-1 and TRBJ2-1, with a tentative D call TRBD2 (6 bases). The CDR3 runs 15 residues. Trimming removed 7 bases from V and 3 bases from J, with 17 bases in between. Germline V CDR1 and CDR2: SGHRS, YFSETQ.